A single T cell receptor (beta chain) is shown here with its context. The antigen remains unidentified. This specimen belongs to a study of T cell responses to AZD1222 COVID-19 vaccine. General study findings and limits: Repertoires in all cases were sampled only once the peak T cell response had passed.

CDR3 length: 14 residues. The ends were cut back, 1 base at V and 6 bases at J, with 13 bases in the middle. Germline V CDR1 and CDR2: LGHNA, YSLEER. Profiled with immunoSEQ multiplex PCR; TCRdb holds only in-frame clones, not every one. The table shows just over 95,000 clones, with 85% to 90% occurring only once. This TCR was sampled from an adult in good health. Sequenced material: peripheral blood, taken on day 0 of AZD1222 vaccination. This chain uses TRBV4-3 with TRBJ2-7; possibly TRBD1 or TRBD2 for D (5 bases each). In nucleotides, the CDR3 is TGCGCCAGCAGCCAAGGGGACGGTATAGGCGAGCAGTACTTC. Protein sequence: CASSQGDGIGEQYF.